This TCR beta chain derives from a study of blood T cell repertoires in COVID-19. Overall study: Both acute and convalescent COVID-19 samples were obtained from the United States, Italy and Spain. Sample material is recorded as cDNA or gDNA derived from T cells, B-cell-depleted T cells, or PBMCs.

In the original analysis: Amplifying reference gene primers gave estimates of nucleated cell counts. TCRdb's copy holds only in-frame clones and misses some; the assay was immunoSEQ multiplex PCR. Clone size and V and J calls were adopted from that table, with D and trimming inferred from the DNA. This sample has some 320,000 clones, with about 90% found just once. CDR1 is MDHEN and CDR2 is SYDVKM in the germline V gene. The CDR3 runs 14 residues. With 5 bases removed from V and 8 bases from J, the gap between germline ends came to 18 bases. The chain carries TRBV28 and TRBJ1-2; the D is unclear. This TCR was recovered from a woman aged 45 to 65 who had recovered from COVID-19. The specimen was peripheral blood. CDR3 sequence reads: CASSPTEPYLGYTF. In nucleotides, the CDR3 is TGTGCCAGCAGTCCCACCGAGCCATACCTGGGCTACACCTTC.